This T cell receptor beta chain is drawn from a study of beta chain features in type 1 diabetes (dated by TCRdb to the late 2010s). Regarding the study in general: No differences in mean age, gender distribution, total cell number or subset yield were found between patients and healthy donors. A total of roughly 100,000,000 sorted cells were examined across all samples, and the number of cells per subset was strongly correlated with RNA yield. In the study, TCRB repertoires of sorted circulating CD4+ T cell subsets from recently diagnosed type 1 diabetes patients were compared with those of matched healthy donors. Regulatory and stem cell-like memory subsets were obtained from only 8 patients and roughly eight healthy donors, while naive and central memory subsets were obtained from all 30 or so donors. Study-level results and caveats: HLA sub-analyses involved small numbers of individuals, so any influence of HLA type on TCRB rearrangement remained unresolved. Naive, central memory and regulatory TCRB repertoires appeared more similar among patients than among healthy donors. At VDJ recombination sites, patients with type 1 diabetes made fewer insertions and deleted more nucleotides, a pattern implying thymic rearrangement abnormalities. Shorter templates might be favored by PCR, yet because patient and control samples were amplified and corrected together, any such skew would affect both groups equally. Sequencing cDNA rather than genomic DNA could over-represent highly expressing activated cells, although activation and CD3 levels did not differ between groups. Type 1 diabetes patients showed a moderate but significant shortening of TCRB CDR3 length in all four CD4+ subsets.

Each donor gave one peripheral blood draw, averaging approximately 0.11 L, which was collected into heparinised tubes. Naive, central memory, regulatory and stem cell-like memory CD4+ T cells were sorted on a BD FACSAria II using a panel including CD45RO, CCR7, CD25, CD127, CD95 and CD27. Every sorted population had a purity above 95%. PBMCs were isolated right away by Lymphoprep density gradient centrifugation and were stained directly, without culture. To minimize batch effects, samples were stained and sorted in pairs, one healthy donor with one patient per experiment. The entire isolated RNA was reverse transcribed using the High Capacity cDNA Reverse Transcription Kit, and thus expressed TCRB transcripts were sequenced. Deep immunoSEQ sequencing was applied to naive, central memory and regulatory T cell samples, giving an average of about 3.57 million total reads per sample. After sorted cells were lysed in RLT buffer, RNA was extracted with DNase-treated RNeasy Micro or Mini kits, with the choice depending on cell number. Each cell subset was processed on its own to prevent cross-contamination, while patient and healthy donor samples were processed together. TCRB sequences were amplified from cDNA with the immunoSEQ multiplex PCR, producing 87-bp fragments spanning the CDR3 region. Sequencing of the amplicons was done on the Illumina HiSeq platform. The original pipeline was this. PCR bias was corrected computationally using synthetic template baselines, and reads within Hamming distance 2 were collapsed, with unmergeable singletons discarded. Reads were aligned against IMGT so that V, D and J genes, CDR3 length and insertions or deletions at six rearrangement sites could be assigned. Within each subset, clonotype counts were normalized to sorted cell number, after which true diversity and Gini coefficients were computed with the tcR R package. Repertoire sharing was quantified using the overlap coefficient calculated on TCRB nucleotide sequences. Sourced from immuneACCESS, this table was stored by TCRdb with only in-frame sequences that have V and J called. A share of the clones is absent; for the studies checked, an unresolved V gene accounts for under half, and the remainder has no known explanation. V, J and clone size derive from that table, while D and trimming were established from the DNA sequence. In all, the sample holds about 9,400 clones, and about four fifths of those were seen once. The top ten clonotypes cover roughly 1.3% of the sample.

Regarding this clone: Its antigen target is currently unknown. No clone much larger than this one lies a single base away; base qualities are absent.

Spanning cysteine to phenylalanine, the CDR3 consists of 14 amino acids. The DNA shown is the 42-base CDR3, in frame from base 1. The trim is 4 bases for V and 3 bases for J, with a gap of 11 bases between the germline ends. Per the germline V gene, SGHRS is the CDR1 and YFSETQ is the CDR2. Sample: Tregs from blood. This specimen's cell subset or site label, per the study, means: regulatory CD4+ T cells. This clonotype was obtained from a young woman in good health. Recombination linked TRBV5-1 to TRBJ2-1; tentative D gene TRBD1, with 6 bases matching. At the DNA level, the sequence is TGCGCCAGCAGCGAACAGGGAAGCTACAATGAGCAGTTCTTC. This encodes CASSEQGSYNEQFF.